Presented here are 18 T cell receptor beta chains from one specimen sequenced in a study of identical twins. TCRdb independently ran MiXCR on the 5' RACE reads; one entry per CDR3 protein. The sample holds 1,800,000 or so distinct CDR3 sequences, less than 40% seen once. The sequenced material came from cord blood. Every receptor here comes from a newborn girl in good health.

The chain links TRBV7-2 to TRBJ1-6; D ambiguous. V lost 1 base, J lost 9 bases, and 13 bases lay in between. CDR1 is SGHTA, CDR2 FQGNSA, per germline. This CDR3 has 15 amino acids. The CDR3 loop reads CASSLELGISSPLHF. In DNA form, the CDR3 reads TGTGCCAGCAGCTTAGAATTAGGGATTAGTTCACCCCTCCACTTT.

In DNA, the CDR3 is TGCGCCAGCAGCGGGGGCCTCTCCTACAATGAGCAGTACTTC. Its protein product is CASSGGLSYNEQYF. The chain uses TRBV10-2 and TRBJ2-5, with D perhaps given as TRBD1 or TRBD2 (6 bases each). This CDR3 has 14 residues. Germline lookup yields CDR1 WSHSY and CDR2 SAAADI. V was pared by 6 bases and J by 11 bases, with 22 bases between.

The chain uses TRBV20-1 and TRBJ2-1; D is unresolved. The germline V gene encodes CDR1 DFQATT and CDR2 SNEGSKA (reference sequence). The CDR3 contains 13 residues. V lost 7 bases and J lost 3, with 13 bases in between. In nucleotides, the CDR3 is TGCAGTGGGGCCGTTACCTTCTACAATGAGCAGTTCTTC. It encodes CSGAVTFYNEQFF.

This chain joins TRBV5-1 and TRBJ1-4; no definite D call. CDR3 length: 11 residues. The germline V gene has CDR1 SGHRS and CDR2 YFSETQ. V was pared by 2 bases and J by 10 bases, with 6 bases between. The CDR3 spells CASSFSGKLFF. In DNA, the CDR3 is TGCGCCAGCAGCTTTTCAGGAAAACTGTTTTTT.

Notes on this clonotype: The junction differs from germline at one of its ends, possibly a read error. V is TRBV4-1 and J is TRBJ1-2; 7 bases agree with TRBD1. CDR1 and CDR2 from the germline V gene are MGHRA and YSYEKL. The CDR3 sequence is 15 residues long. In DNA form, the CDR3 reads TGCGCCGGCAGCCAAGTGGGGACAGTCGACTATGGCTACACCTTC. This encodes CAGSQVGTVDYGYTF.

The table lists this clonotype with a few counts. The CDR3 spells CASSQGPLGYEQYF. DNA of the CDR3: TGCGCCAGCAGCCAAGGACCCCTAGGGTACGAGCAGTACTTC. The rearrangement uses TRBV4-1 and TRBJ2-7; no clear D gene. The CDR3 loop spans 14 amino acids. With 1 base removed from V and 4 bases from J, the gap between germline ends came to 11 bases. The germline V gene encodes CDR1 MGHRA and CDR2 YSYEKL.

The chain links TRBV2 to TRBJ2-3, with D perhaps being TRBD1 or TRBD2 (5 bases each). The CDR3 has 15 amino acids. The V and J ends lost 3 bases and 4 bases respectively, with 14 bases between them. Germline CDR1 reads SNHLY; CDR2 reads FYNNEI. DNA of the CDR3: TGTGCCAGCAGTGACGGGACGTCCGCGGCAGATACGCAGTATTTT. This encodes CASSDGTSAADTQYF.

This clonotype was found a few times. The genes are TRBV12-3 or TRBV12-4 and TRBJ2-3, with TRBD2 as a possible D gene (6 bases). Trimming cost V 2 bases and J 1 base, with 16 bases left between them. This CDR3 contains 17 residues. The CDR3 is CASSLLGGNGGTDTQYF. CDR3 sequence (DNA): TGTGCCAGCAGTTTACTCGGGGGAAACGGGGGCACAGATACGCAGTATTTT.

This chain uses TRBV6-5 with TRBJ1-1; unclear D gene. The germline V gene has CDR1 MNHEY and CDR2 SVGAGI. This CDR3 region has 15 residues. The ends were cut back, 7 bases at V and 2 bases at J, with 17 bases in the middle. The CDR3: CASIGPTAANTEAFF. The CDR3 region has the DNA TGTGCCAGCATAGGCCCCACGGCCGCAAACACTGAAGCTTTCTTT.

This clonotype was seen a handful of times. The rearrangement uses TRBV5-1 and TRBJ2-4; D might be TRBD1 (5 bases). Trimming took 0 bases from V and 15 from J, leaving 16 bases between them. This CDR3 comprises 13 residues. The germline gives CDR1 SGHRS, CDR2 YFSETQ. The CDR3 DNA reads as TGCGCCAGCAGCTTGGGTCCCCAGGGAAATAGGTACTTC. It specifies CASSLGPQGNRYF.

This clonotype was recorded at least ten times. This chain links TRBV14 with TRBJ2-1; D is possibly TRBD1 (5 bases). Germline CDR1 SGHDN, CDR2 FVKESK. V lost 10 bases and J lost 8, with 9 bases in between. There are 10 residues in the CDR3. CDR3 loop: CAITGDEQFF. CDR3 nucleotides: TGTGCCATCACAGGAGATGAGCAGTTCTTC.

The sample holds a few counts of this clonotype. The chain has TRBV7-2 and TRBJ2-1, with D unclear. Trimming removed 3 bases from V and 5 bases from J, with 14 bases in between. Per the germline V gene, CDR1 is SGHTA and CDR2 is FQGNSA. The CDR3 covers 15 residues. The CDR3 region has the DNA TGTGCCAGCAGCTTTTCGACGGGCCAGCACAATGAGCAGTTCTTC. Translation: CASSFSTGQHNEQFF.

V gene TRBV6-6 combines with J gene TRBJ1-2; D is unresolved. Germline CDR1 and CDR2: MNHNY and SVGAGI (reference sequence). The V end lost 1 base, the J end lost 8 bases, and 8 bases lay between the germline ends. This CDR3 contains 12 residues. The CDR3 DNA reads TGTGCCAGCAGTTACTTGACGAGGGGCTACACCTTC. This encodes CASSYLTRGYTF.

This clonotype was seen a few times. The rearrangement joins TRBV6-1 to TRBJ2-7; D gene unclear. With 0 bases removed from V and 0 bases from J, the gap between germline ends came to 3 bases. CDR3 size: 13 residues. The germline V gene has CDR1 MNHNS and CDR2 SASEGT. CDR3 coding DNA: TGTGCCAGCAGTGAAGCCGACTCCTACGAGCAGTACTTC. Translation: CASSEADSYEQYF.

This clonotype was found many times. The V call is TRBV10-3, the J call TRBJ2-5, with TRBD2 as a possible D gene (6 bases). The germline V gene encodes CDR1 ENHRY and CDR2 SYGVKD. This CDR3 contains 14 residues. V lost 3 bases to trimming and J lost 7 bases, with 15 bases between them. CDR3 loop: CAISEGGGLTTQYF. Written as DNA, the CDR3 is TGTGCCATCAGTGAAGGAGGAGGGTTAACGACCCAGTACTTC.

This chain joins TRBV5-1 and TRBJ2-1; tentative D call: TRBD1 (5 bases). Judging by the DNA end, TRBJ2-7 fits better; the J call may be wrong. The length of the CDR3 is 15 residues. Germline CDR1 reads SGHRS; CDR2 reads YFSETQ. In nucleotides, the CDR3 is TGCGCCAGCAGCTTGGTCAGGGCCTCCTACAATGAGCAGTACTTC. Translation: CASSLVRASYNEQYF.

In this sample, this clonotype turned up a few times. V is TRBV7-9 and J is TRBJ2-3, with 10 bases fitting TRBD2. V lost 2 bases and J lost 5; bases outside the gene matches: 7. CDR3 size: 16 residues. Germline loops: CDR1 SEHNR, CDR2 FQNEAQ (reference sequence). This CDR3 is CASSLTASGSVDTQYF. The CDR3 nucleotides read TGTGCCAGCAGCTTAACGGCTAGCGGGAGTGTAGATACGCAGTATTTT.

The gene calls are TRBV6-1 and TRBJ2-1; D is perhaps TRBD2 (7 bases). The germline V gene encodes CDR1 MNHNS and CDR2 SASEGT. CDR3 size: 16 residues. V lost 2 bases to trimming and J lost 3 bases, with 14 bases between them. The CDR3 loop is CASSEWGASGYNEQFF. Written as DNA, the CDR3 is TGTGCCAGCAGTGAATGGGGGGCTAGCGGCTACAATGAGCAGTTCTTC.